This T cell receptor (beta chain) was sequenced for a study of cytomegalovirus exposure and HLA in healthy donors. Details on this clone: Its antigen is as yet unknown.

General study points: Data from an earlier analysis indicated that most TCR beta V segments were productive either about 87% or about 30% of the time.

The PCR had 60 Vbeta and 13 Jbeta primers. The data were produced by immunoSEQ multiplex PCR, yet TCRdb's version contains in-frame clones alone and is incomplete. The sample yields about 160,000 clones, approximately 81% seen once. The CDR3 is 15 residues long. The junction had 5 bases not matched to a gene; V was cut back by 5 bases and J by 2 bases. Germline CDR1 reads SGHVS; CDR2 reads FNYEAQ. The chain couples TRBV7-6 to TRBJ2-3, with 9 bases lining up with TRBD1. This clonotype was sampled from a man aged 18 to 29 in good health and CMV-seropositive. The material sequenced was PBMCs. The DNA for the CDR3 is TGTGCCAGCAGCCTACAGGGGGCGTCCACAGATACGCAGTATTTT. This codes for CASSLQGASTDTQYF.